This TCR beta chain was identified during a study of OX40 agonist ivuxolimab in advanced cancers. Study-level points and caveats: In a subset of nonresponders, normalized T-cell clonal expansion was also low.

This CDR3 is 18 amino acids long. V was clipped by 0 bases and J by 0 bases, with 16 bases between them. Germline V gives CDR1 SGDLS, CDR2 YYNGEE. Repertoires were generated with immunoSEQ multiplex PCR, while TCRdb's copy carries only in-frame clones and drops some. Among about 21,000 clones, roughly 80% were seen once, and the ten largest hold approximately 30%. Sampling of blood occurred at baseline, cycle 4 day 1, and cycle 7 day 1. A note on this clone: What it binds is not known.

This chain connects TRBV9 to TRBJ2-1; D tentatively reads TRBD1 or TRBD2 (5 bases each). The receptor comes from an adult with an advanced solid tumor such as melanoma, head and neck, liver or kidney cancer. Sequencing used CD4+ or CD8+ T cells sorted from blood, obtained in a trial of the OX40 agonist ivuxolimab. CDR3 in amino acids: CASSVDRGLTASYNEQFF. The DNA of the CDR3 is TGTGCCAGCAGCGTAGATCGAGGGTTGACAGCCTCCTACAATGAGCAGTTCTTC.